This T cell receptor (beta chain) was sequenced for a study of cytomegalovirus exposure and HLA in healthy donors. General study results and limits: 164 TCR beta chains were listed as cytomegalovirus-associated.

Here immunoSEQ multiplex PCR was the method, and the copy in TCRdb shows in-frame clones only, minus some. The table lists 100,000 to 150,000 clones, around 94% of them singletons. For this clone: The antigen is unknown.

Germline CDR1 and CDR2: MDHEN and SYDVKM. Deletions cut 6 bases from V and 2 bases from J, with 22 bases between. The length of the CDR3 is 17 residues. The receptor was derived from a woman aged 18-29 years in good health and CMV-seronegative. V gene TRBV28 combines with J gene TRBJ1-2; D is perhaps TRBD1 (6 bases). The sequencing sample was made of PBMCs. CDR3 DNA sequence: TGTGCCAGCAGGGGGACCACAGGGTTTCTTACAAACTATGGCTACACCTTC. Its translation: CASRGTTGFLTNYGYTF.